These T cell receptor beta chains were read from a single sample in a study of blood T cell repertoires in COVID-19. Sequenced by immunoSEQ multiplex PCR; TCRdb stores in-frame clones only, minus some. The table shows 210,000 or so clones, with around 84% occurring only once. The sample was peripheral blood. The source of these receptors is a human donor in a cohort sampled during active COVID-19. The CDR3 runs from the conserved cysteine through the conserved F or W.

TRBV7-9,CASSLGSDYGYTF
TRBV18,CASSLLGRENTGELFF
TRBV13,CASSDRQGATGELFF
TRBV11-1,CASSFTAGVGELFF
TRBV10-3,CAISDRGGSGNTIYF
TRBV3-1/TRBV3-2,CASSQVFGGDQPQHF
TRBV15,CATGLGGAPNEQFF
TRBV5-1,CASSSYRGSGELFF
TRBV24-1,CATSDFSEQYF
TRBV5-1,CASSQGQAFTGELFF